Below are 5 T cell receptor beta chains sequenced from a single sample in a study of technical replicates of blood from a few donors. Generated by immunoSEQ multiplex PCR, the TCRdb table keeps only in-frame clones and is missing some. The profile shows about 84,000 clones, 85% to 95% of them singletons. The sample consisted of T cells isolated from PBMCs. These receptors all stem from a human donor in good health.

This clone was picked up one time. V and J are TRBV9 and TRBJ1-1, with 7 bases matching TRBD1. This CDR3 has 15 amino acids. The V gene end was trimmed by 3 bases and the J gene end by 1 base; junction bases not matched to a gene: 6. From germline, CDR1 is SGDLS and CDR2 YYNGEE. CDR3 DNA sequence: TGTGCCAGCAGCGCCAAAGGGGGCACGAACACTGAAGCTTTCTTT. Translation gives CASSAKGGTNTEAFF.

The chain has TRBV30 and TRBJ2-2; possibly TRBD1 for D (5 bases). The CDR3 covers 11 residues. Germline assignment: CDR1 GTSNPN and CDR2 SVGIG (reference sequence). Trimming took off 3 bases at V and 6 bases at J, with 5 bases between the two ends. CDR3 residues: CAWRGAGELFF. The CDR3 DNA sequence: TGTGCCTGGAGAGGGGCCGGGGAGCTGTTTTTT.

About this clone itself: The sample holds other DNA sequences that translate to the same CDR3. V gene TRBV9 combines with J gene TRBJ2-7; D is unresolved. V was clipped by 0 bases and J by 2 bases, with 9 bases between them. The CDR3 consists of 14 residues. Germline-derived CDR1 and CDR2 are SGDLS and YYNGEE. CDR3 coding DNA: TGTGCCAGCAGCGTAGCTCCTAGTACCTACGAGCAGTACTTC. Amino acid sequence: CASSVAPSTYEQYF.

In this sample, this clone turned up a few times. The gene calls are TRBV9 and TRBJ1-5; TRBD1 matches at 7 bases. Germline assignment: CDR1 SGDLS and CDR2 YYNGEE. The CDR3 is 14 residues long. V trimming: 2 bases; J trimming: 5 bases; junction bases outside the gene matches: 4. The CDR3 region is CASSVGQGDQPQHF. CDR3 DNA: TGTGCCAGCAGCGTCGGGCAGGGGGATCAGCCCCAGCATTTT.

This clone came up once. The V and J genes are TRBV7-9 and TRBJ2-7, with 9 bases that match TRBD2. The germline V gene encodes CDR1 SEHNR and CDR2 FQNEAQ (reference sequence). With 5 bases clipped from V and 0 bases from J, the junction kept 8 bases outside the gene matches. This CDR3 is 16 amino acids long. CDR3 sequence (DNA): TGTGCCAGCAGCCCTCTCCTAGCGGGGCGCTCCTACGAGCAGTACTTC. Its translation: CASSPLLAGRSYEQYF.